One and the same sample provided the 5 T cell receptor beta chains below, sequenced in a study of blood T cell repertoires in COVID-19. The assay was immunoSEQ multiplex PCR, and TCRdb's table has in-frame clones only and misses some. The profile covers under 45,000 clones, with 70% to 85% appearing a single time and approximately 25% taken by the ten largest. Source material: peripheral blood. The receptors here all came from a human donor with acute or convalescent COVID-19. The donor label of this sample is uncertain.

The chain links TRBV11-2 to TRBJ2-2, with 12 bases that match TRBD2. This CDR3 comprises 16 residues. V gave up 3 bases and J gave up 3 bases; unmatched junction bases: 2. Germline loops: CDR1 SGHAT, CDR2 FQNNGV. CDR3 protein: CASSLLAGGYTGELFF. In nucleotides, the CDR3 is TGTGCCAGCAGCTTGCTAGCGGGAGGGTACACCGGGGAGCTGTTTTTT.

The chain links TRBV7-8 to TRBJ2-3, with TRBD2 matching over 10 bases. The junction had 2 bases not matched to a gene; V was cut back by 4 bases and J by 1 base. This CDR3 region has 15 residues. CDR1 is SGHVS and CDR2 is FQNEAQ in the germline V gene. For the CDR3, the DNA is TGTGCCAGCAGCTCCGGGACTAGCGGCACAGATACGCAGTATTTT. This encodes CASSSGTSGTDTQYF.

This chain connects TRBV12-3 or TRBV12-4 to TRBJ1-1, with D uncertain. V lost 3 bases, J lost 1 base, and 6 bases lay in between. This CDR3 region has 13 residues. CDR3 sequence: CASSFSPNTEAFF. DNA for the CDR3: TGTGCCAGCAGTTTTAGTCCGAACACTGAAGCTTTCTTT.

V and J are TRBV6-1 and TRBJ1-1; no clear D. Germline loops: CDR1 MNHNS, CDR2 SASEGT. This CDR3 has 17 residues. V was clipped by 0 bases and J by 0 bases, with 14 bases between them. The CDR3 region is CASSEALAGAMNTEAFF. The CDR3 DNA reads TGTGCCAGCAGTGAAGCGTTGGCAGGTGCCATGAACACTGAAGCTTTCTTT.

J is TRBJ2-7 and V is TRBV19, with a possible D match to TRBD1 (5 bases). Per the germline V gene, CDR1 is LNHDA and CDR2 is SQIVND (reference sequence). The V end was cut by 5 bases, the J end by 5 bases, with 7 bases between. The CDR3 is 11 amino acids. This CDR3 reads CASSWGDEQYF. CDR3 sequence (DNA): TGTGCCAGTAGTTGGGGCGACGAGCAGTACTTC.